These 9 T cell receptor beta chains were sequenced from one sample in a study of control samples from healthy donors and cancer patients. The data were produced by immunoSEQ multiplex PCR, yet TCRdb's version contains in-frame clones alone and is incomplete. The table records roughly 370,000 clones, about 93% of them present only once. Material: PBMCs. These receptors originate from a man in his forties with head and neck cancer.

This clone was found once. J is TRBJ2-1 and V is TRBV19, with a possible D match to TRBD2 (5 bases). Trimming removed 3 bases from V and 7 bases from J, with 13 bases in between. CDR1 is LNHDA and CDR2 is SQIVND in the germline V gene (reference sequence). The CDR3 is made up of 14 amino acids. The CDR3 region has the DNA TGTGCCAGTAGTATGTGGAGCGGAGTAAATGAGCAGTTCTTC. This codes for CASSMWSGVNEQFF.

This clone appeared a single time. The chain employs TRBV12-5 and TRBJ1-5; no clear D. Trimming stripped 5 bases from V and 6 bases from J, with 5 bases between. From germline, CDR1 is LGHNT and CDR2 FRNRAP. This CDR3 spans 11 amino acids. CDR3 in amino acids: CASGPAQPQHF. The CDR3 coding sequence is TGTGCTAGTGGTCCGGCTCAGCCCCAGCATTTT.

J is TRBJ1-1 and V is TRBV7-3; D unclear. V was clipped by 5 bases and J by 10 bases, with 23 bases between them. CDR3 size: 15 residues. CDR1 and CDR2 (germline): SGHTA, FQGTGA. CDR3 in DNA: TGTGCCAGCAGCCCTACGCGGACCGCGGTGGGGAGAGCTTTCTTT. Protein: CASSPTRTAVGRAFF.

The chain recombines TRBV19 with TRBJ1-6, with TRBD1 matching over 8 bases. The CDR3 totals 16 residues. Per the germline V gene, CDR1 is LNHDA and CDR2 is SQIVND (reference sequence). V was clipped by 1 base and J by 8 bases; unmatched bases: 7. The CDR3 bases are TGTGCCAGTAGTATAGTCTCGCCACAGGGGGATTCACCCCTCCACTTT. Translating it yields CASSIVSPQGDSPLHF.

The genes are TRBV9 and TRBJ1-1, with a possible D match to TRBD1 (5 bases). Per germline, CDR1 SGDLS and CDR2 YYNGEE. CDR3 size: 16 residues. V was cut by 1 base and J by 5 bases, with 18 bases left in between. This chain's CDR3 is CASSVSFGGGETEAFF. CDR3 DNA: TGTGCCAGCAGCGTATCCTTCGGGGGTGGAGAGACTGAAGCTTTCTTT. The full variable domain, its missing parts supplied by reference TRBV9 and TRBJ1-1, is DSGVTQTPKHLITATGQRVTLRCSPRSGDLSVYWYQQSLDQGLQFLIQYYNGEERAKGNILERFSAQQFPDLHSELNLSSLELGDSALYFCASSVSFGGGETEAFFGQGTRLTVV.

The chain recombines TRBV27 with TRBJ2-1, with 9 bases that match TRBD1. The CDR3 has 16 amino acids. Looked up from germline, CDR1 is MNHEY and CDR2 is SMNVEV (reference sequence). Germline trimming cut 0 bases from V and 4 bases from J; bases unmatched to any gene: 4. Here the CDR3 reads CASSLSGDRAYNEQFF. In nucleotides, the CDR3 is TGTGCCAGCAGTTTATCAGGGGACAGGGCTTACAATGAGCAGTTCTTC.

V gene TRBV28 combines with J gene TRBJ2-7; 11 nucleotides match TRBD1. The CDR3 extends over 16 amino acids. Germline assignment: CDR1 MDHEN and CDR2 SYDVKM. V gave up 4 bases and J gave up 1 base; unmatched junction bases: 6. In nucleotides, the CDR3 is TGTGCCAGCAGTTCACCGGGGACAGGGGGATCCTACGAGCAGTACTTC. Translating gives CASSSPGTGGSYEQYF.

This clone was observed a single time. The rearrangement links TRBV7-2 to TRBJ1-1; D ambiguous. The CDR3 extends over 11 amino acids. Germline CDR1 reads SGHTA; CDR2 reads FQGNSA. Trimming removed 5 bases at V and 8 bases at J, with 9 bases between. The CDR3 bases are TGTGCCAGCAGCCAGCTGATAGAAGCTTTCTTT. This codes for CASSQLIEAFF.

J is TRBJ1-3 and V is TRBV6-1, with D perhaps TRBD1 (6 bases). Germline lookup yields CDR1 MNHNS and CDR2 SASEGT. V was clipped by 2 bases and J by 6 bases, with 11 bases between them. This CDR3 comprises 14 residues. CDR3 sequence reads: CASSERGTVNTIYF. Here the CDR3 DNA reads TGTGCCAGCAGTGAAAGGGGGACCGTAAACACCATATATTTT.